This T cell receptor (beta chain) was sequenced in a study of blood T cell repertoires in COVID-19. Under the authors' procedure: Amplification of reference gene primers provided the estimated nucleated cell counts. Produced via immunoSEQ multiplex PCR; TCRdb's table is partial and in-frame only. The DNA was the basis for D and trimming; V, J and clone size are from that table. The sample carries about 120,000 clones, 82% recorded once. A word on this clone: A junction end diverges from the germline sequence, so it may reflect a read error.

Germline-derived CDR1 and CDR2 are SGHTA and FQGNSA. The CDR3 spans 15 residues. This chain connects TRBV7-2 to TRBJ2-7, with D possibly being TRBD2 (5 bases). The sequencing input was peripheral blood. The TCR originated in a human donor in a cohort sampled during active COVID-19. CDR3 in amino acids: CASSLAPASRYEQYF. For the CDR3, the DNA is TGTGCCAGCAGCCTAGCCCCAGCTTCGAGGTACGAGCAGTACTTC. Full variable domain (rest looked up from reference TRBV7-2 and TRBJ2-7): GAGVSQSPSNKVTEKGKDVELRCDPISGHTALYWYRQSLGQGLEFLIYFQGNSAPDKSGLPSDRFSAERTGGSVSTLTIQRTQQEDSAVYLCASSLAPASRYEQYFGPGTRLTVT.